This T cell receptor (beta chain) was profiled in a study of blood T cell repertoires in COVID-19. Clones were sequenced by immunoSEQ multiplex PCR, and TCRdb holds only the in-frame ones, with some missing. The table has around 380,000 clones, around 87% seen once; the top ten hold approximately 1.3%. The receptor was derived from a man aged 25 to 40 who had recovered from COVID-19. The sample taken for sequencing was PBMCs or T cells enriched from blood (not recorded which).

Here the CDR3 DNA reads TGTGCCAGCAGTTCGGGGGTTGATTCACCCCTCCACTTT. Translated: CASSSGVDSPLHF. The rearrangement links TRBV12-3 or TRBV12-4 to TRBJ1-6; tentative D call: TRBD1 (5 bases). V shed 4 bases and J shed 8 bases, with 9 bases lying between them. The CDR3 loop spans 13 amino acids.